The clone carrying this T cell receptor (beta chain) has more than one count but fewer than ten. Its antigen is unknown. The data originate from a study of molecular identifiers for immune sequencing clone quantification. CDR3 length equals 14 residues. The V end was cut by 7 bases, the J end by 5 bases, with 17 bases between. Notes on the study in general: In naive cells, clones above 20 RNA copies held under 1% of molecules, whereas in effector cells they held over 97%.

In TCRdb, the PCR reads were re-called with MiXCR into one record per CDR3 protein. In the table there are under 650,000 distinct CDR3 sequences, 15% to 20% of which are singletons. The genes are TRBV12-3 or TRBV12-4 and TRBJ1-1; D remains unclear. The sequence was collected from a human donor in good health. Some libraries in this study had Jurkat cell RNA spiked in. The sequenced sample was naive CD8+ T cells from blood, with Jurkat cell RNA spiked in. The subset here: FACS-sorted CD8+CD4-CCR7+CD45RA+ naive T cells. CDR3 coding DNA: TGTGCCAGCAACCTAATGGGGTCTTGGACTGAAGCTTTCTTT. Encoded protein: CASNLMGSWTEAFF.